This TCR beta chain was sequenced during a study of T cells after yellow fever vaccination. Between the trimmed V and J ends, which lost 4 bases and 8 bases, there was a span of 17 bases. The V gene's germline CDR1 is LGHNA and CDR2 YSLEER. CDR3 length: 15 residues. A few counts support this clonotype. One entry per CDR3 protein, called by TCRdb with MiXCR from the 5' RACE reads. This table has roughly 520,000 distinct CDR3 sequences, 21% appearing once. The TCR was taken from a man aged 18 to 35 who received the YFV17D yellow fever vaccine. The chain joins TRBV4-3 to TRBJ1-4; D is possibly TRBD1 (5 bases). The source material was PBMCs, sampled roughly 23 days after the first yellow fever vaccination. The CDR3 DNA reads as TGCGCCAGCAGCCCCGGGTGGCAGGGTGGCGAAAAACTGTTTTTT. It translates to CASSPGWQGGEKLFF.